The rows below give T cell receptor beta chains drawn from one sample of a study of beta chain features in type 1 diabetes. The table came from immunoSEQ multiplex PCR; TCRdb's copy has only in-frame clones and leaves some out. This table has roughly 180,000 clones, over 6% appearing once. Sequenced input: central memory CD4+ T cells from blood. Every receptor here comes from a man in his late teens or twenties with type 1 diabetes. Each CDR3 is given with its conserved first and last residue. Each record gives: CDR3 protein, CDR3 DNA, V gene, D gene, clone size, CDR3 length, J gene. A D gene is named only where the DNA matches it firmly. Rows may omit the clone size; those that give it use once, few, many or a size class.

CDR3 protein: CASSVGGPGAEQYF
CDR3 DNA: TGTGCCAGCAGCGTTGGAGGGCCAGGCGCCGAGCAGTACTTC
V gene: TRBV7-2
D gene: -
clone size: few
CDR3 length: 14
J gene: TRBJ2-7

CDR3 protein: CSVRGAVAGELFF
CDR3 DNA: TGCAGCGTCAGGGGGGCTGTGGCCGGGGAGCTGTTTTTT
V gene: TRBV29-1
D gene: -
clone size: few
CDR3 length: 13
J gene: TRBJ2-2

CDR3 protein: CASSFGTGAEQYF
CDR3 DNA: TGTGCCAGCAGCTTTGGGACAGGGGCCGAGCAGTACTTC
V gene: TRBV7-2
D gene: TRBD1
clone size: many
CDR3 length: 13
J gene: TRBJ2-7

CDR3 protein: CSVESGRAYNEQFF
CDR3 DNA: TGCAGCGTTGAAAGCGGGAGGGCCTACAATGAGCAGTTCTTC
V gene: TRBV29-1
D gene: TRBD2
clone size: -
CDR3 length: 14
J gene: TRBJ2-1

CDR3 protein: CASSRLAGAFENIQYF
CDR3 DNA: TGTGCCAGCAGCAGACTAGCGGGGGCCTTCGAAAACATTCAGTACTTC
V gene: TRBV5-6
D gene: TRBD2
clone size: -
CDR3 length: 16
J gene: TRBJ2-4

CDR3 protein: CASSRFRGGELFF
CDR3 DNA: TGCGCCAGCAGCCGGTTTAGGGGCGGGGAGCTGTTTTTT
V gene: TRBV4-3
D gene: -
clone size: -
CDR3 length: 13
J gene: TRBJ2-2

CDR3 protein: CASSISGREQYF
CDR3 DNA: TGTGCCAGCAGCATATCAGGGCGCGAGCAGTACTTC
V gene: TRBV7-8
D gene: -
clone size: few
CDR3 length: 12
J gene: TRBJ2-7

CDR3 protein: CASSSPGQGGIEQFF
CDR3 DNA: TGTGCCAGCAGCTCCCCGGGACAGGGAGGGATTGAGCAGTTCTTC
V gene: TRBV5-4
D gene: TRBD1
clone size: -
CDR3 length: 15
J gene: TRBJ2-1

CDR3 protein: CASSRIQGQVSAGYTF
CDR3 DNA: TGTGCCAGCAGCCGCATCCAGGGACAGGTTTCAGCCGGCTACACCTTC
V gene: TRBV14
D gene: TRBD1
clone size: -
CDR3 length: 16
J gene: TRBJ1-2

CDR3 protein: CASIGTGGRGSGSYNEQFF
CDR3 DNA: TGTGCCAGCATTGGGACAGGGGGCCGGGGTAGCGGCTCCTACAATGAGCAGTTCTTC
V gene: TRBV28
D gene: TRBD1
clone size: -
CDR3 length: 19
J gene: TRBJ2-1

CDR3 protein: CASSGSPQETQYF
CDR3 DNA: TGCGCCAGCTCCGGGAGCCCCCAAGAGACCCAGTACTTC
V gene: TRBV5-1
D gene: -
clone size: -
CDR3 length: 13
J gene: TRBJ2-5

CDR3 protein: CASSRSAGGNTGELFF
CDR3 DNA: TGCGCCAGCAGCCGAAGCGCGGGGGGAAACACCGGGGAGCTGTTTTTT
V gene: TRBV4-3
D gene: TRBD2
clone size: many
CDR3 length: 16
J gene: TRBJ2-2

CDR3 protein: CASSVQRLNTEAFF
CDR3 DNA: TGTGCCAGCAGTGTACAGAGACTGAACACTGAAGCTTTCTTT
V gene: TRBV2
D gene: -
clone size: -
CDR3 length: 14
J gene: TRBJ1-1

CDR3 protein: CASSQVGLAIDTQYF
CDR3 DNA: TGTGCCAGCAGCCAAGTTGGGCTAGCAATAGATACGCAGTATTTT
V gene: TRBV5-4
D gene: -
clone size: -
CDR3 length: 15
J gene: TRBJ2-3

CDR3 protein: CASSLSLLAGGHSYNEQFF
CDR3 DNA: TGTGCCAGCAGCCTGAGTCTACTAGCGGGGGGCCACTCCTACAATGAGCAGTTCTTC
V gene: TRBV14
D gene: TRBD2
clone size: few
CDR3 length: 19
J gene: TRBJ2-1

CDR3 protein: CASSPAGATGTYEQYF
CDR3 DNA: TGTGCCAGCAGCCCCGCAGGGGCGACAGGGACCTACGAGCAGTACTTC
V gene: TRBV14
D gene: TRBD1
clone size: -
CDR3 length: 16
J gene: TRBJ2-7

CDR3 protein: CASSLNPGQNYNEQFF
CDR3 DNA: TGTGCCAGCAGCTTGAACCCGGGACAGAATTACAATGAGCAGTTCTTC
V gene: TRBV7-9
D gene: TRBD1
clone size: few
CDR3 length: 16
J gene: TRBJ2-1

CDR3 protein: CASSGLSGGHNEQFF
CDR3 DNA: TGTGCCAGCAGTGGCCTTAGCGGAGGCCACAATGAGCAGTTCTTC
V gene: TRBV6-1
D gene: -
clone size: -
CDR3 length: 15
J gene: TRBJ2-1

CDR3 protein: CASSHRTGGPTEAFF
CDR3 DNA: TGTGCCAGCAGTCACCGGACAGGGGGACCCACTGAAGCTTTCTTT
V gene: TRBV28
D gene: TRBD1
clone size: -
CDR3 length: 15
J gene: TRBJ1-1

CDR3 protein: CASSRGEQFTEQYF
CDR3 DNA: TGTGCCAGCAGCCGGGGAGAACAGTTTACCGAGCAGTACTTC
V gene: TRBV5-6
D gene: -
clone size: -
CDR3 length: 14
J gene: TRBJ2-7

CDR3 protein: CASSSPSSSNQPQHF
CDR3 DNA: TGTGCCAGCAGCTCCCCCTCGTCGTCCAATCAGCCCCAGCATTTT
V gene: TRBV28
D gene: -
clone size: many
CDR3 length: 15
J gene: TRBJ1-5

CDR3 protein: CASSYSTAVSGGGYTF
CDR3 DNA: TGCGCCAGCAGCTATAGTACAGCGGTCTCCGGTGGCGGCTACACCTTC
V gene: TRBV5-1
D gene: -
clone size: -
CDR3 length: 16
J gene: TRBJ1-2

CDR3 protein: CASSQGTALQSYEQYF
CDR3 DNA: TGCGCCAGCAGCCAAGGGACAGCTCTTCAATCCTACGAGCAGTACTTC
V gene: TRBV4-3
D gene: -
clone size: -
CDR3 length: 16
J gene: TRBJ2-7

CDR3 protein: CASSPGTLRGTQYF
CDR3 DNA: TGTGCCAGCAGCCCCGGGACTCTTAGGGGGACCCAGTACTTC
V gene: TRBV5-1
D gene: -
clone size: few
CDR3 length: 14
J gene: TRBJ2-5

CDR3 protein: CASSRPMRPEIQYF
CDR3 DNA: TGCGCCAGCAGCCGCCCTATGCGGCCGGAGATCCAGTACTTC
V gene: TRBV4-1
D gene: -
clone size: -
CDR3 length: 14
J gene: TRBJ2-5

CDR3 protein: CAWTGAYYGYTF
CDR3 DNA: TGTGCCTGGACAGGGGCCTACTATGGCTACACCTTC
V gene: TRBV30
D gene: -
clone size: few
CDR3 length: 12
J gene: TRBJ1-2

CDR3 protein: CASSWDRGVGEKLFF
CDR3 DNA: TGCGCCAGCAGCTGGGACAGGGGTGTCGGTGAAAAACTGTTTTTT
V gene: TRBV5-1
D gene: TRBD1
clone size: -
CDR3 length: 15
J gene: TRBJ1-4